This is a list of T cell receptor beta chains from one sample in a study of cytomegalovirus exposure and HLA in healthy donors. Repertoires were generated with immunoSEQ multiplex PCR, while TCRdb's copy carries only in-frame clones and drops some. The sample has over 110,000 clones, roughly 80% seen once; the top ten hold over 3%. The specimen was PBMCs. The receptors derive from a female donor in good health and CMV-seronegative. Each CDR3 is given with its conserved first and last residue. A D gene is named only where the DNA matches it firmly. Clone size is shown for a subset of rows, as once, few, many or a class of expanded clone.

TRBV29-1	TRBD2	14	TRBJ2-3	NA	TGCAGCGTTCGTAGCGGGAGCGCGACAGATACGCAGTATTTT	CSVRSGSATDTQYF
TRBV12-5	TRBD2	18	TRBJ2-3	NA	TGTGCTAGTGGTCCGGGGGCTAGCGGGGGGTGGGGCACAGATACGCAGTATTTT	CASGPGASGGWGTDTQYF
TRBV18	TRBD2	15	TRBJ2-3	NA	TGTGCCAGCTCACCACTAGTAGCGGGAGGGGAAACGCAGTATTTT	CASSPLVAGGETQYF
TRBV7-3	NA	17	TRBJ2-2	once	TGTGCCAGCAGCTTAACTGCGTACCCATCAAGAACCGGGGAGCTGTTTTTT	CASSLTAYPSRTGELFF
TRBV6-4	TRBD1	15	TRBJ1-2	NA	TGTGCCAGCAACGACAGGGTGGTGAGGAAGCGTGGCTACACCTTC	CASNDRVVRKRGYTF
TRBV18	TRBD1	16	TRBJ1-1	NA	TGTGCCAGCTCACCTCGACAGGGATCCAGAGACACTGAAGCTTTCTTT	CASSPRQGSRDTEAFF
TRBV4-1	NA	14	TRBJ2-2	NA	TGCGCCAGCAGCCAAACCAACAGTCCCGGGGAGCTGTTTTTT	CASSQTNSPGELFF
TRBV18	NA	15	TRBJ2-3	many	TGTGCCAGCTCACCACCGGGACTCCGCCCCGATACGCAGTATTTT	CASSPPGLRPDTQYF
TRBV30	NA	12	TRBJ1-2	NA	TGTGCCTGGGTTACAGGGTATTATGGCTACACCTTC	CAWVTGYYGYTF
TRBV30	TRBD2	15	TRBJ2-1	NA	TGTGCCTGGGCGGGCGACGCGGGAGGGTACAATGAGCAGTTCTTC	CAWAGDAGGYNEQFF
TRBV15	NA	15	TRBJ1-6	NA	TGTGCCACCAGCAGAGGGGACACTCCTGAGACACCCCTCCACTTT	CATSRGDTPETPLHF
TRBV5-6	TRBD2	17	TRBJ2-3	NA	TGTGCCAGCAGCTACAAAGGACTAGCGGGAGGCAGCCGGACGCAGTATTTT	CASSYKGLAGGSRTQYF
TRBV4-1	NA	15	TRBJ1-3	once	TGCGCCAGCAGCCAGGAGGGGACCTCTGGAAACACCATATATTTT	CASSQEGTSGNTIYF
TRBV6-6	NA	12	TRBJ1-1	few	TGTGCCAGCAGCCCGGGACATATTCAAGCTTTCTTT	CASSPGHIQAFF
TRBV11-3	NA	14	TRBJ2-7	NA	TGTGCCAGCAGCTTACATGGACACGCCTACGAGCAGTACTTC	CASSLHGHAYEQYF
TRBV29-1	TRBD2	16	TRBJ2-1	NA	TGCAGCGTATGGGGTAGCGGGGGGGCCTCCTACAATGAGCAGTTCTTC	CSVWGSGGASYNEQFF
TRBV25-1	NA	15	TRBJ1-6	NA	TGTGCCAGCAGTGAAAGGGGTTCAATGGGATCACCCCTCCACTTT	CASSERGSMGSPLHF
TRBV7-3	NA	13	TRBJ1-2	NA	TGTGCCAGCAGCCGAGAGGGTGGAACTGGCTACACCTTC	CASSREGGTGYTF
TRBV29-1	TRBD1	11	TRBJ1-2	NA	TGCGGGACAGGGGCTCCCTATGGCTACACCTTC	CGTGAPYGYTF
TRBV29-1	NA	13	TRBJ1-4	few	TGCAGCGTCCTGACAGATCTTGGGGAAAAACTGTTTTTT	CSVLTDLGEKLFF
TRBV2	TRBD1	15	TRBJ1-2	NA	TGTGCCAGCAGTGAAGCGTACGGACAGGGTGGTGGCTACACCTTC	CASSEAYGQGGGYTF
TRBV10-3	TRBD1	16	TRBJ1-6	NA	TGTGCCATCAGCGCACAGGGGGCTGAATCCAATTCACCCCTCCACTTT	CAISAQGAESNSPLHF
TRBV23-1	NA	17	TRBJ2-4	NA	TGCGCCAGCAGTCCCTCTAGGAGGCTCGAGACCAAAAACATTCAGTACTTC	CASSPSRRLETKNIQYF
TRBV7-9	NA	15	TRBJ1-2	NA	TGTGCCAGCAGCTTAGCGGCAGGGGTGATCTATGGCTACACCTTC	CASSLAAGVIYGYTF
TRBV18	NA	15	TRBJ1-2	NA	TGTGCCAGCTCACCAACTACTGGACAGTCTTCTGGCTACACCTTC	CASSPTTGQSSGYTF
TRBV21-1	NA	15	TRBJ2-2	NA	TGTGCCAGCAGCAACCGGGACTGTAACACCGGGGAGCTGTTTTTT	CASSNRDCNTGELFF
TRBV28	TRBD2	16	TRBJ2-1	NA	TGTGCCAGCAGTCCTGGACTAGCGGGAATACACAATGAGCAGTTCTTC	CASSPGLAGIHNEQFF
TRBV5-4	TRBD2	15	TRBJ2-7	NA	TGTGCCAGCCGATACCGGACTAGCGGGGATGACGAGCAGTACTTC	CASRYRTSGDDEQYF
TRBV27	NA	16	TRBJ1-6	NA	TGTGCCAGCAGTTTATCGGCAGGCGTTTATAATTCACCCCTCCACTTT	CASSLSAGVYNSPLHF
TRBV2	TRBD1	14	TRBJ2-2	NA	TGTGCCAGCAAAGGACAGGGAGACACCGGGGAGCTGTTTTTT	CASKGQGDTGELFF
TRBV4-1	TRBD2	20	TRBJ2-3	NA	TGCGCCAGCAGCCACCGTCAACTAGCGCTCTCAACGGGGGGCACAGATACGCAGTATTTT	CASSHRQLALSTGGTDTQYF
TRBV7-9	TRBD1	18	TRBJ1-1	NA	TGTGCCAGCAGTCCCCGGCGGGGACAGGGGTCAACAACTACTGAAGCTTTCTTT	CASSPRRGQGSTTTEAFF
TRBV30	TRBD2	14	TRBJ2-5	NA	TGTGCCTGGAGCCCGGGACTAGCGACGGAGACCCAGTACTTC	CAWSPGLATETQYF
TRBV7-2	TRBD1	14	TRBJ1-5	once	TGTGCCAGCAGTCCACAGGGGGCACGGCAGCCCCAGCATTTT	CASSPQGARQPQHF
TRBV5-4	NA	13	TRBJ1-1	NA	TGTGCCAGCAGCTTAACACTAAACACTGAAGCTTTCTTT	CASSLTLNTEAFF
TRBV7-2	TRBD1	15	TRBJ2-7	NA	TGTGCCAGCAGCTCAGGACAGGGGGCCTCCTACGAGCAGTACTTC	CASSSGQGASYEQYF
TRBV19	NA	13	TRBJ2-2	NA	TGTGCCCTTCGGAGGGAACCCACCGGGGAGCTGTTTTTT	CALRREPTGELFF
TRBV5-4	TRBD2	14	TRBJ2-3	once	TGTGCCAGCAGCCCCCTAGCGGGGGGGGATACGCAGTATTTT	CASSPLAGGDTQYF
TRBV23-1	TRBD1	16	TRBJ1-5	NA	TGCGCCAGCAGTCAATCGTTGGACAGGGCGGTTCAGCCCCAGCATTTT	CASSQSLDRAVQPQHF
TRBV7-7	TRBD1	15	TRBJ1-5	NA	TGTGCTAGCAGCCGACCAGGGGGTCAAAATCAGCCCCAGCATTTT	CASSRPGGQNQPQHF
TRBV19	TRBD2	16	TRBJ2-5	NA	TGTGCCAGTAGAGGGACGACTAGCGGGAACCAAGAGACCCAGTACTTC	CASRGTTSGNQETQYF
TRBV6-1	TRBD2	15	TRBJ2-3	NA	TGTGCCAGCAGTGTTCTGGGGAGGGCCACAGATACGCAGTATTTT	CASSVLGRATDTQYF
TRBV9	TRBD1	16	TRBJ1-2	NA	TGTGCCAGCAGCGCCCAGGGGGTGACAGGGGTCTATGGCTACACCTTC	CASSAQGVTGVYGYTF
TRBV28	TRBD2	15	TRBJ2-1	once	TGTGCCAGCAGCCCGGGACTAGCGGGAGCGGCTGAGCAGTTCTTC	CASSPGLAGAAEQFF
TRBV10-3	NA	12	TRBJ2-5	NA	TGTGCCATCAGTGAGGGGGGGGAGACCCAGTACTTC	CAISEGGETQYF